This T cell receptor (beta chain) was found in a study of PD-L1 blockade in urothelial cancer. Looking at the study overall: Male patients with bladder-origin urothelial cancer numbered about 90% of the roughly 29. Patients had received 0 to 3 prior chemotherapy regimens. T cell content in blood samples showed a median of about 140,000.

The investigators introduced synthetic TCR analog templates into each PCR as spikes. Repertoires were generated with immunoSEQ multiplex PCR, while TCRdb's copy carries only in-frame clones and drops some. The table includes approximately 67,000 clones, 86% detected once. Only one count was recorded for this clone. Documented time point: pretreatment peripheral blood. The ends lost 1 base at V and 3 bases at J; junction bases unmatched: 2. Germline V CDR1 and CDR2: LGHNA, YNFKEQ. The CDR3 loop spans 15 amino acids. The source material was PBMCs, sampled around atezolizumab (anti-PD-L1) treatment. The rearrangement joins TRBV4-2 to TRBJ2-7; TRBD1 matches at 11 bases. The source is a man in his 60s with urothelial cancer. In DNA form, the CDR3 reads TGTGCCAGCAGCCAAGTCGGGACAGGGGGCTACGAGCAGTACTTC. It codes for CASSQVGTGGYEQYF.